These 8 T cell receptor beta chains came from one sample sequenced in a study of a mutant IDH1 vaccine in newly diagnosed glioma. The time point: baseline, week 1 (first vaccination visit). Treatment specified: pre-vaccination baseline after standard-of-care therapy. This table comes from immunoSEQ multiplex PCR, and its TCRdb copy is limited to in-frame clones, with some not included. The data show around 99,000 clones, around 80% seen once. The input for sequencing was PBMCs, taken from a glioma patient treated with radiotherapy, temozolomide or both. The origin of the receptors is a man aged 35 to 55 with glioma.

The rearrangement uses TRBV7-9 and TRBJ1-4, with TRBD1 identical over 10 bases. From germline, CDR1 is SEHNR and CDR2 FQNEAQ (reference sequence). V dropped 5 bases and J dropped 5; count of bases not matched to a gene: 5. The CDR3 is 15 amino acids. CDR3 sequence: CASSPPGQGNEKLFF. The CDR3 DNA reads as TGTGCCAGCAGCCCCCCGGGACAGGGGAATGAAAAACTGTTTTTT.

CDR3 protein: CASSLGRVSYEQYF. The CDR3 bases are TGTGCCAGCAGCTTAGGACGGGTCTCCTACGAGCAGTACTTC. The chain is built from TRBV7-8 and TRBJ2-7; D remains ambiguous. Trimming took off 1 base at V and 0 bases at J, with 7 bases between the two ends. CDR1 is SGHVS, CDR2 FQNEAQ, per germline. CDR3 length: 14 residues.

The gene calls are TRBV25-1 and TRBJ2-1; 13 bases are a match to TRBD2. In germline, CDR1 is MGHDK, CDR2 SYGVNS. The CDR3 runs to 17 residues. V shed 3 bases and J 7 bases; nucleotides not matched to a gene: 9. Here the CDR3 DNA reads TGTGCCAGCAGTGACGAACGACTAGCGGGAGGAGGTAATGAGCAGTTCTTC. Encoded protein: CASSDERLAGGGNEQFF.

V usage is TRBV7-8 and J usage is TRBJ1-4, with TRBD1 matching over 7 bases. Germline V gene sequence: CDR1 SGHVS, CDR2 FQNEAQ. This CDR3 comprises 15 residues. V lost 2 bases to trimming and J lost 7 bases; unmatched junction nucleotides: 7. This CDR3 is CASSLLGGAFEKLFF. The CDR3 bases are TGTGCCAGCAGCTTATTAGGGGGCGCGTTTGAAAAACTGTTTTTT. Full variable domain (rest looked up from reference TRBV7-8 and TRBJ1-4): GAGVSQSPRYKVAKRGQDVALRCDPISGHVSLFWYQQALGQGPEFLTYFQNEAQLDKSGLPSDRFFAERPEGSVSTLKIQRTQQEDSAVYLCASSLLGGAFEKLFFGSGTQLSVL.

The V and J genes are TRBV6-5 and TRBJ2-5, with TRBD2 as a possible D gene (5 bases). With 8 bases removed from V and 4 bases from J, the gap between germline ends came to 14 bases. Germline assignment: CDR1 MNHEY and CDR2 SVGAGI. This CDR3 has 13 residues. The CDR3 nucleotides are TGTGCCAGCGGAACCGAGGGATCAGAGACCCAGTACTTC. As protein: CASGTEGSETQYF.

The chain combines TRBV7-2 with TRBJ1-3, with D perhaps TRBD1 (6 bases). The CDR3 sequence is 17 residues long. The germline CDR1 and CDR2 sequences are SGHTA and FQGNSA. The V gene lost 3 bases and the J gene lost 5 bases, with 20 bases spanning the gap. CDR3 sequence (DNA): TGTGCCAGCAGCTTTGGGACACGACCTGAGAACAGAAACACCATATATTTT. Amino acids: CASSFGTRPENRNTIYF. Variable domain in full (rest from reference TRBV7-2 and TRBJ1-3): GAGVSQSPSNKVTEKGKDVELRCDPISGHTALYWYRQSLGQGLEFLIYFQGNSAPDKSGLPSDRFSAERTGGSVSTLTIQRTQQEDSAVYLCASSFGTRPENRNTIYFGEGSWLTVV.

This clone was seen many times. V usage is TRBV27 and J usage is TRBJ2-1, with 9 bases matching TRBD1. CDR1 is MNHEY and CDR2 is SMNVEV in the germline V gene (reference sequence). The CDR3 runs 15 residues. Trimming took 0 bases from V and 9 from J; bases not matched to a gene: 6. The CDR3 coding sequence is TGTGCCAGCAGTTTATCCCGGACAGGGGACGGTGAGCAGTTCTTC. Residues: CASSLSRTGDGEQFF.

J is TRBJ2-5 and V is TRBV19; 8 nucleotides align to TRBD2. J was trimmed by 1 base and V by 6 bases; bases with no gene match: 7. The V gene's germline CDR1 is LNHDA and CDR2 SQIVND (reference sequence). This CDR3 comprises 15 residues. The chain's CDR3 is CASSPWRGVQETQYF. The DNA of the CDR3 is TGTGCCAGTAGCCCCTGGCGGGGGGTCCAAGAGACCCAGTACTTC.